Following are 17 T cell receptor beta chains from one sample sequenced in a study of cytomegalovirus exposure and HLA in healthy donors. PCR was performed using 60 Vbeta and 13 Jbeta primers. Sequencing was performed with immunoSEQ multiplex PCR; in TCRdb, only in-frame clones are kept and a portion is missing. The profile shows about 170,000 clones, approximately 71% of them singletons. Sequenced input: PBMCs. Every receptor here comes from a woman aged 18-35 years in good health and CMV-seropositive.

The genes are TRBV25-1 and TRBJ1-2; possible D gene TRBD1, 5 bases. Trimming took 5 bases from V and 10 from J, leaving 17 bases between them. The length of the CDR3 is 13 residues. Germline V gene sequence: CDR1 MGHDK, CDR2 SYGVNS. The CDR3 sequence: CASSKGLTLDYTF. The DNA for the CDR3 is TGTGCCAGCAGTAAGGGACTCACCCTGGACTACACCTTC.

V gene TRBV9 combines with J gene TRBJ1-3; perhaps TRBD1 as D (6 bases). The germline V gene encodes CDR1 SGDLS and CDR2 YYNGEE. Between the trimmed V and J ends, which lost 0 bases and 2 bases, there was a span of 9 bases. The CDR3 spans 15 residues. CDR3 DNA: TGTGCCAGCAGCGTAGAGGCAGGGGCTGGAAACACCATATATTTT. Protein: CASSVEAGAGNTIYF.

The chain carries TRBV30 and TRBJ2-5; 7 bases line up with TRBD1. This CDR3 spans 14 amino acids. CDR1 and CDR2 from the germline V gene are GTSNPN and SVGIG (reference sequence). V lost 2 bases, J lost 6 bases, and 9 bases stayed unmatched. This CDR3 reads CAWSLGPGGQTQYF. The CDR3 DNA reads as TGTGCCTGGAGTCTAGGGCCAGGGGGACAGACCCAGTACTTC.

This clone has more than one count but fewer than ten. The gene calls are TRBV5-1 and TRBJ2-1, with a possible D match to TRBD1 (5 bases). The CDR3 covers 15 residues. Between the trimmed V and J ends, which lost 2 bases and 8 bases, there was a span of 17 bases. Germline values: CDR1 SGHRS, CDR2 YFSETQ. CDR3 DNA: TGCGCCAGCAGCTTCGTCGTCCAGGGCGGCGATGAGCAGTTCTTC. Protein: CASSFVVQGGDEQFF.

This clone was counted only a few times. The chain combines TRBV7-2 with TRBJ2-3; 9 bases are a match to TRBD1. The CDR3 is 14 amino acids. Germline lookup yields CDR1 SGHTA and CDR2 FQGNSA. Trimming cost V 4 bases and J 9 bases; bases outside gene matches: 8. The CDR3 sequence is CASSSSRGTGTQYF. CDR3 nucleotides: TGTGCCAGCAGCTCCTCGAGGGGGACAGGGACGCAGTATTTT. Supplemented by reference TRBV7-2 and TRBJ2-3, the full variable domain reads GAGVSQSPSNKVTEKGKDVELRCDPISGHTALYWYRQSLGQGLEFLIYFQGNSAPDKSGLPSDRFSAERTGGSVSTLTIQRTQQEDSAVYLCASSSSRGTGTQYFGPGTRLTVL.

The chain links TRBV30 to TRBJ1-4; possibly TRBD1 for D (5 bases). Trimming removed 3 bases at V and 8 bases at J, with 13 bases between. Germline CDR1 is GTSNPN and CDR2 is SVGIG (reference sequence). CDR3 length equals 13 residues. The chain's CDR3 is CAWSGGAAEKLFF. CDR3 in DNA: TGTGCCTGGAGCGGAGGGGCTGCAGAAAAACTGTTTTTT.

V gene TRBV4-2 combines with J gene TRBJ1-2; tentative D call: TRBD1 (5 bases). The length of the CDR3 is 15 residues. In germline, CDR1 is LGHNA, CDR2 YNFKEQ. V lost 4 bases and J lost 2, with 14 bases in between. Written as DNA, the CDR3 is TGTGCCAGCAGCCCCCTCGGGGGGGGGAACTATGGCTACACCTTC. It codes for CASSPLGGGNYGYTF.

CDR3 bases: TGTGCCAGCAGCTTGAGAGCGGGCTTTGAGGAAGCTTTCTTT. Translating gives CASSLRAGFEEAFF. This chain joins TRBV5-4 and TRBJ1-1; D unresolved. Germline lookup yields CDR1 SGHNT and CDR2 YYREEE (reference sequence). The CDR3 runs to 14 residues. V was shortened by 1 base and J by 8 bases, with 15 bases between the two germline ends.

The rearrangement joins TRBV6-1 to TRBJ1-2; the D is unclear. V lost 3 bases and J lost 4, with 12 bases in between. This CDR3 region has 14 residues. CDR1 is MNHNS, CDR2 SASEGT, per germline. CDR3 nucleotides: TGTGCCAGCAGTGAGTCTACAGCGGCCTATGGCTACACCTTC. It yields the protein CASSESTAAYGYTF.

The chain employs TRBV2 and TRBJ1-1; 7 positions match TRBD1. Germline V CDR1 and CDR2: SNHLY, FYNNEI. J lost 11 bases, V lost 8 bases, and 11 bases had no gene match. There are 12 residues in the CDR3. CDR3 nucleotides: TGTGCCAGCCCTAACAGGGGAGGTTACGCTTTCTTT. It is translated as CASPNRGGYAFF. The full variable domain, with the rest looked up from reference TRBV2 and TRBJ1-1, is EPEVTQTPSHQVTQMGQEVILRCVPISNHLYFYWYRQILGQKVEFLVSFYNNEISEKSEIFDDQFSVERPDGSNFTLKIRSTKLEDSAMYFCASPNRGGYAFFGQGTRLTVV.

The chain uses TRBV7-2 and TRBJ2-2; D call uncertain. The CDR3 spans 14 residues. The ends were cut back, 1 base at V and 6 bases at J, with 9 bases in the middle. Germline V gene sequence: CDR1 SGHTA, CDR2 FQGNSA. The CDR3, as DNA: TGTGCCAGCAGCTTAGGTTGGTCGGCCGGGGAGCTGTTTTTT. Amino acid sequence: CASSLGWSAGELFF.

This sequence joins TRBV18 and TRBJ2-1; TRBD1 aligns across 7 bases. This CDR3 is 16 amino acids long. The germline V gene encodes CDR1 KGHSH and CDR2 LQKENI. Losses at the gene ends were 3 bases for V and 6 bases for J; bases not matched to a gene: 11. The CDR3 sequence: CASSPLHLAGGNEQFF. In nucleotides, the CDR3 is TGTGCCAGCTCACCCCTCCACTTAGCAGGGGGCAATGAGCAGTTCTTC.

This clone has a handful of counts. V is TRBV10-3 and J is TRBJ2-1; 9 positions match TRBD2. Germline trimming cut 3 bases from V and 10 bases from J; bases unmatched to any gene: 10. The CDR3 covers 15 residues. Germline V gene data show CDR1 as ENHRY and CDR2 as SYGVKD. CDR3 in amino acids: CAISDLPSGATEQFF. CDR3 coding DNA: TGTGCCATCAGTGATCTACCTAGCGGGGCTACCGAGCAGTTCTTC.

The chain couples TRBV5-4 to TRBJ2-3; D remains ambiguous. Trimming left V 0 bases short and J 6 bases short, with 8 bases between. Germline CDR1 and CDR2: SGHNT and YYREEE (reference sequence). The CDR3 is 13 amino acids. The CDR3 loop reads CASSLAARDTQYF. The CDR3 DNA sequence: TGTGCCAGCAGCTTGGCAGCGCGGGATACGCAGTATTTT.

This chain links TRBV28 with TRBJ1-4; the D is unclear. The CDR3 totals 15 residues. Trimming cost V 3 bases and J 0 bases, with 8 bases left between them. Germline V lookup: CDR1 MDHEN, CDR2 SYDVKM. The CDR3 region has the DNA TGTGCCAGCAGTTTTCCCCCAGCAACTAATGAAAAACTGTTTTTT. Translation: CASSFPPATNEKLFF. The full variable domain, with the rest looked up from reference TRBV28 and TRBJ1-4, is DVKVTQSSRYLVKRTGEKVFLECVQDMDHENMFWYRQDPGLGLRLIYFSYDVKMKEKGDIPEGYSVSREKKERFSLILESASTNQTSMYLCASSFPPATNEKLFFGSGTQLSVL.

The V call is TRBV28, the J call TRBJ1-1, with D uncertain. The CDR3 length is 12 residues. Germline loops: CDR1 MDHEN, CDR2 SYDVKM. V was shortened by 5 bases and J by 5 bases, with 9 bases between the two germline ends. CDR3 coding DNA: TGTGCCAGCAGTCTCCTCACAACTGAAGCTTTCTTT. This translates into CASSLLTTEAFF.

This clone was recorded a few times. CDR3 DNA sequence: TGTGCCAGCAGCTTTCGAGCGGACCACACCTTAAGAGATACGCAGTATTTT. Translated, it gives CASSFRADHTLRDTQYF. The gene calls are TRBV5-4 and TRBJ2-3, with D maybe TRBD2 (5 bases). The CDR3 totals 17 residues. V gave up 2 bases and J gave up 5 bases, with 21 bases separating them. Per germline, CDR1 SGHNT and CDR2 YYREEE (reference sequence).